This TCR beta chain was obtained from a study of blood T cell repertoires in COVID-19. Libraries were prepared by immunoSEQ multiplex PCR; TCRdb keeps only in-frame clonotypes and omits some of them. Here the sample spans some 220,000 clones, around 86% being singletons. This CDR3 contains 16 residues. Germline CDR1 is KGHSH and CDR2 is LQKENI. V shed 1 base and J shed 0 bases, with 12 bases lying between them. V and J are TRBV18 and TRBJ1-1; D remains unclear. The sequencing input was PBMCs or T cells enriched from blood (not recorded which). This sequence was found in a woman between 35 and 50 years old with acute COVID-19. The CDR3 DNA reads TGTGCCAGCTCACCACGGAGTGGAAGCATGAACACTGAAGCTTTCTTT. It codes for CASSPRSGSMNTEAFF.